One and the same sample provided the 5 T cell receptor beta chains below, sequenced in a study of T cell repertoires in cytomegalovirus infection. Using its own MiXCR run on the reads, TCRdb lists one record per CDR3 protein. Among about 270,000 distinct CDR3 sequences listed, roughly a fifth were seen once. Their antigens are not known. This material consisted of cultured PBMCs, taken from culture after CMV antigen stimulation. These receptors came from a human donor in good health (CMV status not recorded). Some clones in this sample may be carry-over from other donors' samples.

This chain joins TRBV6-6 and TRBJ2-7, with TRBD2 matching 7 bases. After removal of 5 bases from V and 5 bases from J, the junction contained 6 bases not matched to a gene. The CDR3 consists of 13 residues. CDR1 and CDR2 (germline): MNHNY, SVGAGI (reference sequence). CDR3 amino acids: CASSLTGTNEQYV. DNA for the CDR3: TGTGCCAGCAGTCTAACCGGGACTAACGAGCAGTACGTC.

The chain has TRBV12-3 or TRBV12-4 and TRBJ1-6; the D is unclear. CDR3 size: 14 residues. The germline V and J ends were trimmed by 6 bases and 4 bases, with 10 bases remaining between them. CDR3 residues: CASSGRQYNSPLHF. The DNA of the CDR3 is TGTGCCAGCAGCGGACGGCAGTATAATTCACCCCTCCACTTT.

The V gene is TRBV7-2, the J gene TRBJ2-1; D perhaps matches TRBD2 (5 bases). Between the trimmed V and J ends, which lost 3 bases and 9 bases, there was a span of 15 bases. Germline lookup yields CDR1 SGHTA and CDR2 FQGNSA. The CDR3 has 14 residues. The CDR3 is CASSLRVSGGEQFF. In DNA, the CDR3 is TGTGCCAGCAGCTTGAGGGTTTCCGGCGGTGAGCAGTTCTTC.

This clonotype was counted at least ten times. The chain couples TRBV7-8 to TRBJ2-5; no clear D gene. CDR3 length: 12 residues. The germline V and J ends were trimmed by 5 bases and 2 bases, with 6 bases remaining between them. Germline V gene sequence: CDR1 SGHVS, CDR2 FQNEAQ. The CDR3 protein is CASSRRQETQYF. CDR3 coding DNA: TGTGCCAGCAGCCGGCGGCAAGAGACCCAGTACTTC.

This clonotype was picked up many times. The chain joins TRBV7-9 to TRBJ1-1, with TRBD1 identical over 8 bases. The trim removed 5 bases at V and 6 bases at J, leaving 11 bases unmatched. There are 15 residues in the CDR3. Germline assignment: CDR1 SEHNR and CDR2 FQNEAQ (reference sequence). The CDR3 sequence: CASSRLTGVVAEAFF. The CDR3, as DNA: TGTGCCAGCAGCCGCCTGACAGGGGTCGTCGCTGAAGCTTTCTTT.